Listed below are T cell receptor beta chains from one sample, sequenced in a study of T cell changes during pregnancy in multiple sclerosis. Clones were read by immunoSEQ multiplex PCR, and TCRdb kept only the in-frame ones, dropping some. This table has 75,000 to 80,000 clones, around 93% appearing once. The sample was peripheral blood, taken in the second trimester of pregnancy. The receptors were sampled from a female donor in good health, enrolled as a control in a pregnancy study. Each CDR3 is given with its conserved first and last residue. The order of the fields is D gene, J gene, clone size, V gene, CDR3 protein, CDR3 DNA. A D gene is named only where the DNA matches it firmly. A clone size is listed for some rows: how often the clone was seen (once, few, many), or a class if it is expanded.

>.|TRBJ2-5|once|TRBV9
CASGLGAGETQYF
TGTGCCAGCGGTTTGGGTGCGGGAGAGACCCAGTACTTC
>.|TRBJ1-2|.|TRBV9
CASNQGSVYGYTF
TGTGCCAGCAATCAGGGCTCGGTCTATGGCTACACCTTC
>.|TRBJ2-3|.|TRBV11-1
CASSLISQGNTDTQYF
TGTGCCAGCAGCTTAATCTCGCAGGGGAACACAGATACGCAGTATTTT
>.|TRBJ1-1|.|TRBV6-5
CASSYGANMNTEAFF
TGTGCCAGCAGTTACGGAGCTAACATGAACACTGAAGCTTTCTTT
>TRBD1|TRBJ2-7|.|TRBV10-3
CATGTGVYEQYF
TGTGCCACCGGGACAGGGGTCTACGAGCAGTACTTC
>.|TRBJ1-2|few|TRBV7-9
CASSSRSYSGYTF
TGTGCCAGCAGCTCACGGTCCTATTCAGGCTACACCTTC
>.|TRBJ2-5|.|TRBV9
CASSVGDQETQYF
TGTGCCAGCAGCGTAGGAGACCAAGAGACCCAGTACTTC
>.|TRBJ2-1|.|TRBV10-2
CASSEVGNGNEQFF
TGCGCCAGCAGTGAGGTCGGGAACGGAAATGAGCAGTTCTTC
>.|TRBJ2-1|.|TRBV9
CASSVLSGTRYNEQFF
TGTGCCAGCAGCGTATTATCCGGGACAAGATACAATGAGCAGTTCTTC
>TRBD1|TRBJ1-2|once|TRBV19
CASSIRDSYGYTF
TGTGCCAGTAGTATCAGGGACAGCTATGGCTACACCTTC
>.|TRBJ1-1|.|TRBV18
CASSLNPGYDTEAFF
TGTGCCAGCTCACTTAACCCGGGATATGACACTGAAGCTTTCTTT
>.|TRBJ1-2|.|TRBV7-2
CASSEMGANYGYTF
TGTGCCAGCAGCGAAATGGGAGCTAACTATGGCTACACCTTC
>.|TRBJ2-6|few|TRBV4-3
CASSQAGEGISGANVLTF
TGCGCCAGCAGCCAAGCAGGGGAGGGGATCTCTGGGGCCAACGTCCTGACTTTC
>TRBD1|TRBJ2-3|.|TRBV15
CATSREGTGVWNTQYF
TGTGCCACCAGCAGAGAGGGGACAGGGGTGTGGAATACGCAGTATTTT
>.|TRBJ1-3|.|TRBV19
CASSIDLEQSSGNTIYF
TGTGCCAGTAGTATAGATTTGGAGCAGAGCTCTGGAAACACCATATATTTT
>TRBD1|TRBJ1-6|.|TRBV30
CASLDRGGSPLHF
TGTGCCTCCTTAGACAGGGGCGGTTCACCCCTCCACTTT
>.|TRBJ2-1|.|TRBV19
CASSTSYDYNEQFF
TGTGCCAGTAGTACGTCCTATGACTACAATGAGCAGTTCTTC
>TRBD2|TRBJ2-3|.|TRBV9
CASSVGGGIADTQYF
TGTGCCAGCAGCGTAGGGGGGGGGATTGCAGATACGCAGTATTTT
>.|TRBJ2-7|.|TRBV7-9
CASSQPNSTRGSRYEQYF
TGTGCCAGCAGCCAACCCAACTCCACAAGGGGCAGCCGCTACGAGCAGTACTTC
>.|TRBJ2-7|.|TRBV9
CASSVATSEQYF
TGTGCCAGCAGCGTAGCTACTAGCGAGCAGTACTTC
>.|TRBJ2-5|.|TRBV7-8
CASSLVGYPETQYF
TGTGCCAGCAGCTTAGTCGGTTATCCGGAGACCCAGTACTTC
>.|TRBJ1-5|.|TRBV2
CASNQFSGQPQHF
TGTGCCAGCAACCAGTTTTCGGGTCAGCCCCAGCATTTT
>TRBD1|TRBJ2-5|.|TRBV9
CASSEQGLQETQYF
TGTGCCAGCAGCGAACAGGGGCTGCAAGAGACCCAGTACTTC
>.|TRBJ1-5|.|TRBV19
CASCWQSSNQPQHF
TGTGCCAGCTGCTGGCAGTCAAGCAATCAGCCCCAGCATTTT
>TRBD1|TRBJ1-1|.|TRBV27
CASSQGAAETEAFF
TGTGCCAGCAGTCAGGGGGCCGCCGAAACTGAAGCTTTCTTT
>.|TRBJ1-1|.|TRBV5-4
CASSHGQLEAFF
TGTGCCAGCAGCCACGGACAGCTTGAAGCTTTCTTT
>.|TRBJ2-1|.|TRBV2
CASSPLDEQFF
TGTGCCAGCAGCCCCCTCGATGAGCAGTTCTTC
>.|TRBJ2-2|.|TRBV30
CAWSLRGGGELFF
TGTGCCTGGAGCCTCCGAGGGGGCGGGGAGCTGTTTTTT
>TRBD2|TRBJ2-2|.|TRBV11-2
CASRGLAGHTGELFF
TGTGCCAGCAGGGGACTAGCGGGGCACACCGGGGAGCTGTTTTTT
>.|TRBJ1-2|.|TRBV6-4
CASSPWGGALYGYTF
TGTGCCAGCAGCCCTTGGGGGGGAGCCCTCTATGGCTACACCTTC
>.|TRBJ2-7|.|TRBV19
CASSDEAHEQYF
TGTGCCAGTAGCGATGAGGCCCACGAGCAGTACTTC
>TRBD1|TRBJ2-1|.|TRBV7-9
CASSLDRGSYNEQFF
TGTGCCAGCAGCCTAGACAGGGGCTCCTACAATGAGCAGTTCTTC
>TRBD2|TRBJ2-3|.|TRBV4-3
CASSQVAPGLASADTQYF
TGCGCCAGCAGCCAAGTGGCCCCGGGACTAGCGTCCGCAGATACGCAGTATTTT
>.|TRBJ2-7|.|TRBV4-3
CASSQDIYEASYEQYF
TGCGCCAGCAGCCAAGATATTTATGAGGCCTCCTACGAGCAGTACTTC
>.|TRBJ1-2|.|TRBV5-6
CASNRLSSGVYGYTF
TGTGCCAGCAACCGTCTATCTTCAGGGGTCTATGGCTACACCTTC
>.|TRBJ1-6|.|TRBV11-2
CASTHGEQGNSPLHF
TGTGCCAGCACCCACGGCGAACAGGGAAATTCACCCCTCCACTTT
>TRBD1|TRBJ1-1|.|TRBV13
CASSIESGTGAAEAFF
TGTGCCAGCAGCATAGAATCCGGGACAGGGGCTGCTGAAGCTTTCTTT